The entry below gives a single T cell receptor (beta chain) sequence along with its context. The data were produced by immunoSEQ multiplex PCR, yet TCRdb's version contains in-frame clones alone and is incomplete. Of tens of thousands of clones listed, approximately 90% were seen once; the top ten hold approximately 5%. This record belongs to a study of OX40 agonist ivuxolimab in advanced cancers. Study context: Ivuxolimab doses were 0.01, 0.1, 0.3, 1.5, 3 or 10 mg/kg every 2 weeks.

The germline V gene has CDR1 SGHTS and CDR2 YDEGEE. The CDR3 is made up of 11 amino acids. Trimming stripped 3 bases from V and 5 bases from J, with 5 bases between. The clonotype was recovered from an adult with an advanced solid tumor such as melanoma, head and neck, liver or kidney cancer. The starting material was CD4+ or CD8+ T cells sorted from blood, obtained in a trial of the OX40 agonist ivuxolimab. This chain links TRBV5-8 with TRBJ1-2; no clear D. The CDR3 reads CASSSTYGYTF. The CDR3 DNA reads TGTGCCAGCAGCTCCACGTATGGCTACACCTTC.